A selection of T cell receptor beta chains follows, all from one sample in a study of shared clonotypes between healthy human individuals. Method: immunoSEQ multiplex PCR; TCRdb's copy keeps in-frame clones and lacks some. The sample consists of about 980,000 clones, more than 75% of them appearing once. Sequenced: memory CD4+ T cells sorted from blood. These receptors all stem from a man between 18 and 35 years old in good health. The CDR3 runs from the conserved cysteine through the conserved F or W. D genes are given only for firm matches. The size of a clone is reported for some rows only, either as once, few or many, or as a class for expanded clones.

>-|once|TRBJ1-5|TRBV19
TGTGCCAGTAGGGGACTTGGTAATCAGCCCCAGCATTTT
CASRGLGNQPQHF
>-|few|TRBJ2-3|TRBV9
TGTGCCAGCAGCGTAGAGGAGCAAACGCAGTATTTT
CASSVEEQTQYF
>TRBD1|-|TRBJ1-1|TRBV18
TGTGCCAGCTCGGGGACAGGGGGCAGGACTGAAGCTTTCTTT
CASSGTGGRTEAFF
>-|-|TRBJ2-7|TRBV5-1
TGCGCCAGCAGCGCCACAACAGGGAGCCGCGAGCAGTACTTC
CASSATTGSREQYF
>-|once|TRBJ1-6|TRBV7-8
TGTGCCAGCAGCTTAGACAATTCACCCCTCCACTTT
CASSLDNSPLHF
>TRBD2|few|TRBJ2-7|TRBV27
TGTGCCAGCAGTCGCGCGGGGGAGGGCTCCTACGAGCAGTACTTC
CASSRAGEGSYEQYF
>-|few|TRBJ1-5|TRBV18
TGTGCCAGCTCAGGGCAACAAATCGGCAATCAGCCCCAGCATTTT
CASSGQQIGNQPQHF
>-|-|TRBJ2-1|TRBV7-2
TGTGCCAGCAGCTTTGGGACAAGGGGGTACAATGAGCAGTTCTTC
CASSFGTRGYNEQFF
>-|-|TRBJ2-5|TRBV18
TGTGCCAGCTCACCCTACGGGGCTAACCAAGAGACCCAGTACTTC
CASSPYGANQETQYF
>TRBD1|-|TRBJ2-2|TRBV19
TGTGCCAGTAGTGGACAGGGGACTAACACCGGGGAGCTGTTTTTT
CASSGQGTNTGELFF
>TRBD1|-|TRBJ1-2|TRBV19
TGTGCCAGTAGTTCTCACCAGGGGGCAGGTGGCTACACCTTC
CASSSHQGAGGYTF
>-|-|TRBJ2-3|TRBV29-1
TGCAGCGTTGACGAGTGGGCAGATACGCAGTATTTT
CSVDEWADTQYF
>-|few|TRBJ1-2|TRBV19
TGTGCCAGTAGGGGCAGAAACTATGGCTACACCTTC
CASRGRNYGYTF
>-|-|TRBJ1-4|TRBV2
TGTGCCAGCAGCGGGGCTAGGTTTAATGAAAAACTGTTTTTT
CASSGARFNEKLFF
>-|-|TRBJ1-3|TRBV4-1
TGCGCCAGCAGCGACCTTCGGACGATCTCTGGAAACACCATATATTTT
CASSDLRTISGNTIYF
>-|-|TRBJ2-6|TRBV7-9
TGTGCCAGCAGCTCCCCGGCACCTGGGGCCAACGTCCTGACTTTC
CASSSPAPGANVLTF
>-|-|TRBJ1-1|TRBV7-2
TGTGCCAGCACCCTGGGTCGGACTAACACTGAAGCTTTCTTT
CASTLGRTNTEAFF
>-|-|TRBJ2-1|TRBV7-2
TGTGCCAGCAGCCACGATATCAATGAGCAGTTCTTC
CASSHDINEQFF
>-|few|TRBJ1-1|TRBV28
TGTGCCAGCAGTTTACTGGACACTGAAGCTTTCTTT
CASSLLDTEAFF
>-|few|TRBJ2-3|TRBV6-5
TGTGCCAGCAGCCCCGGCGGGACAGATACGCAGTATTTT
CASSPGGTDTQYF
>-|once|TRBJ2-6|TRBV2
TGTGCCAGCAGTAGGCAGACTGGGGCCAACGTCCTGACTTTC
CASSRQTGANVLTF
>TRBD2|-|TRBJ2-4|TRBV27
TGTGCCAGCAGTTTTCTAGCGGGGGCCGAGAACATTCAGTACTTC
CASSFLAGAENIQYF
>TRBD1|once|TRBJ2-3|TRBV19
TGTGCCAGTAGTGGGGACAGGGTGATAAGGTTGGATACGCAGTATTTT
CASSGDRVIRLDTQYF
>-|-|TRBJ2-1|TRBV28
TGTGCCAGCAGTTTATTCAAGAAAAGCTCCTACAATGAGCAGTTCTTC
CASSLFKKSSYNEQFF
>TRBD2|-|TRBJ2-1|TRBV7-2
TGTGCCAGCAGCTTAGTAGCGGGAGGAGGGAATGAGCAGTTCTTC
CASSLVAGGGNEQFF
>-|-|TRBJ2-1|TRBV5-6
TGTGCCAGCAGCTTGGAGGGCAGAGCCTACAATGAGCAGTTCTTC
CASSLEGRAYNEQFF
>TRBD2|once|TRBJ2-1|TRBV5-4
TGTGCCAGCAGCGTGCCGACTAGCAGTGAGCAGTTCTTC
CASSVPTSSEQFF
>-|-|TRBJ1-3|TRBV6-5
TGTGCCAGCAGCCCCAGACTCTCGAACACCATATATTTT
CASSPRLSNTIYF
>TRBD1|-|TRBJ2-7|TRBV10-1
TGCGCCAGCAGGTCCGGGACAGGAGCCTCCTACGAGCAGTACTTC
CASRSGTGASYEQYF
>-|-|TRBJ2-2|TRBV30
TGTGCCTGGAGTGAGTCAGGGAGGAACACCGGGGAGCTGTTTTTT
CAWSESGRNTGELFF
>TRBD2|-|TRBJ2-5|TRBV10-3
TGTGCCATCAGTGAACTAGCGGCTACCCAGACCCAGTACTTC
CAISELAATQTQYF
>-|few|TRBJ1-6|TRBV9
TGTGCCAGCAGGCGTGACGACGGCTATAATTCACCCCTCCACTTT
CASRRDDGYNSPLHF
>TRBD1|few|TRBJ1-1|TRBV29-1
TGCAGCGTTCTGACAGGGACCACTGAAGCTTTCTTT
CSVLTGTTEAFF
>-|-|TRBJ1-5|TRBV19
TGTGCCAGTATGGGACCAGTAACAGCTCCGTATAGCAATCAGCCCCAGCATTTT
CASMGPVTAPYSNQPQHF
>-|-|TRBJ2-7|TRBV7-9
TGTGCCAGCAGCCATATTACCCTTTACCCCTACGAGCAGTACTTC
CASSHITLYPYEQYF
>-|few|TRBJ1-1|TRBV6-1
TGTGCCAGCAGTGAGGGCAGGGACACTGAAGCTTTCTTT
CASSEGRDTEAFF
>-|-|TRBJ2-2|TRBV5-1
TGCGCCAGGGGGCCGGGACAAAACACCGGGGAGCTGTTTTTT
CARGPGQNTGELFF
>-|-|TRBJ2-5|TRBV5-4
TGTGCCAGCAGCTTGGCCCAGGGGTTTAGGGAGACCCAGTACTTC
CASSLAQGFRETQYF
>-|-|TRBJ2-3|TRBV5-1
TGCGCCAGCAGCTCTCAGGCGACAGATACGCAGTATTTT
CASSSQATDTQYF
>-|-|TRBJ1-2|TRBV7-2
TGTGCCAGCAGCTTACGTGCCTTTTATGGCTACACCTTC
CASSLRAFYGYTF
>TRBD1|-|TRBJ1-2|TRBV7-2
TGTGCCAGCAGCCTCCGACAGGGGACGAATGATGGCTACACCTTC
CASSLRQGTNDGYTF
>TRBD1|few|TRBJ2-7|TRBV25-1
TGTGCCAGCAGTGTGAGGGGGCAGGGGTACGAGCAGTACTTC
CASSVRGQGYEQYF
>TRBD2|-|TRBJ2-5|TRBV5-1
TGCGCCAGCAGCCTAAGCCCCGGGACTACCCAAGAGACCCAGTACTTC
CASSLSPGTTQETQYF
>TRBD1|-|TRBJ1-3|TRBV15
TGTGCCACCAGCAGGCAGGGGGCGCTTGGAAACACCATATATTTT
CATSRQGALGNTIYF
>-|-|TRBJ2-3|TRBV9
TGTGCCAGCAGCGTAGGCCAGGGAGTAGATACGCAGTATTTT
CASSVGQGVDTQYF
>-|-|TRBJ1-3|TRBV7-2
TGTGCCAGCAGCCCGGAGGTTCACTCTGGAAACACCATATATTTT
CASSPEVHSGNTIYF